These T cell receptor beta chains were read from a single sample in a study of identical twins. MiXCR, run by TCRdb on the 5' RACE reads, gives a single entry per CDR3 protein. The repertoire holds some 710,000 distinct CDR3 sequences, 5.5% to 6.5% seen once, with roughly 1.6% in the top ten. Sequenced input: naive T cells sorted from blood. These receptors were obtained from a man aged 18 to 29 in good health. CDR3s include the opening cysteine and the closing phenylalanine or tryptophan. The order of the fields is D gene, V gene, CDR3 length, clone size, J gene, CDR3 protein, CDR3 DNA. D genes are given only for firm matches. Clone size appears in some rows only: once, few, many, or a class for an expanded clone.

.,TRBV7-2,14,many,TRBJ2-7,CASSLVEGKYEQYF,TGTGCCAGCAGCTTAGTAGAGGGAAAGTACGAGCAGTACTTC
TRBD1,TRBV7-9,14,many,TRBJ2-7,CASSRQGSSYEQYF,TGTGCCAGCAGCAGACAGGGCAGCTCCTACGAGCAGTACTTC
.,TRBV27,15,.,TRBJ2-5,CASSLSGRGQETQYF,TGTGCCAGCAGTTTATCAGGCAGGGGCCAAGAGACCCAGTACTTC
TRBD2,TRBV6-1,16,few,TRBJ2-1,CASSPYIAGSYNEQFF,TGTGCCAGCAGTCCATATATAGCGGGCTCCTACAATGAGCAGTTCTTC
.,TRBV12-3/TRBV12-4,11,many,TRBJ1-1,CASRGPTEAFF,TGTGCCAGCCGGGGTCCAACTGAAGCTTTCTTT
TRBD1,TRBV27,16,.,TRBJ2-7,CASSLRGQGFGYEQYF,TGTGCCAGCAGTCTCCGAGGACAGGGGTTCGGATACGAGCAGTACTTC
.,TRBV5-1,16,few,TRBJ2-1,CASSLGLFSRDNEQFF,TGCGCCAGCAGCTTGGGTTTATTTTCGCGGGACAATGAGCAGTTCTTC
TRBD1,TRBV20-1,13,many,TRBJ2-7,CSAPQGSIYEQYF,TGCAGTGCTCCACAGGGGTCTATCTACGAGCAGTACTTC
TRBD2,TRBV10-3,15,many,TRBJ2-5,CAISGLAGEQETQYF,TGTGCCATCAGTGGACTAGCGGGTGAACAAGAGACCCAGTACTTC
TRBD1,TRBV9,15,few,TRBJ2-7,CASSGTGDGAYEQYF,TGTGCCAGCAGCGGTACAGGGGATGGGGCCTACGAGCAGTACTTC
.,TRBV5-4,15,many,TRBJ2-1,CASSSKGGGLDEQFF,TGTGCCAGCAGCTCTAAGGGGGGAGGGCTCGATGAGCAGTTCTTC
.,TRBV27,14,few,TRBJ2-7,CASSQDTLSYEQYF,TGTGCCAGCAGTCAGGACACACTGAGCTACGAGCAGTACTTC
TRBD1,TRBV29-1,14,many,TRBJ2-2,CSVGTGANTGELFF,TGCAGCGTTGGGACAGGTGCGAACACCGGGGAGCTGTTTTTT
.,TRBV12-3/TRBV12-4,13,many,TRBJ2-6,CASSFPGANVLTF,TGTGCCAGCAGTTTTCCTGGGGCCAACGTCCTGACTTTC
.,TRBV5-1,13,many,TRBJ1-1,CASSLEGHPKAFF,TGCGCCAGCAGCTTGGAAGGACACCCGAAAGCTTTCTTT
.,TRBV29-1,13,few,TRBJ2-1,CSGTGTNLDEQFF,TGCAGCGGCACCGGGACCAATCTCGATGAGCAGTTCTTC
.,TRBV18,14,.,TRBJ2-3,CASSAIESTDTQYF,TGTGCCAGCTCCGCGATAGAGAGCACAGATACGCAGTATTTT
.,TRBV12-3/TRBV12-4,13,many,TRBJ2-1,CASSLAHGFDQFF,TGTGCCAGCAGTTTAGCGCACGGTTTTGATCAGTTCTTC
.,TRBV12-3/TRBV12-4,15,few,TRBJ2-7,CASSLSGLDLGEQYF,TGTGCCAGCAGTTTAAGTGGGCTTGACCTAGGTGAGCAGTACTTC
.,TRBV5-5,16,many,TRBJ2-1,CASSFGTPTSYNEQFF,TGTGCCAGCAGCTTCGGGACTCCGACCTCCTACAATGAGCAGTTCTTC
.,TRBV12-3/TRBV12-4,14,many,TRBJ2-7,CASRYRQGTYEQYF,TGTGCCAGCAGATACCGACAAGGGACCTACGAGCAGTACTTC
.,TRBV5-1,18,many,TRBJ2-1,CASSLGLGPGTSYNEQFF,TGCGCCAGCAGCTTGGGTTTGGGGCCTGGCACTTCCTACAATGAGCAGTTCTTC
.,TRBV12-3/TRBV12-4,13,many,TRBJ2-7,CASTSRQVYEQYF,TGTGCCAGCACATCAAGACAGGTCTACGAGCAGTACTTC
TRBD2,TRBV11-2,14,many,TRBJ2-1,CATLWEPSGNEQFF,TGTGCCACCCTGTGGGAGCCTAGCGGCAATGAGCAGTTCTTC
TRBD1,TRBV6-1,15,few,TRBJ2-5,CASRPTGTGRETQYF,TGTGCCAGCCGACCTACCGGGACAGGGCGAGAGACCCAGTACTTC
.,TRBV7-2,16,.,TRBJ2-3,CASSLGSFGSTDTQYF,TGTGCCAGCAGCTTAGGTAGTTTCGGGTCCACAGATACGCAGTATTTT
.,TRBV4-3,14,few,TRBJ1-2,CASSQEGRNYGYTF,TGCGCCAGCAGCCAAGAGGGCCGGAACTATGGCTACACCTTC
.,TRBV6-2/TRBV6-3,13,.,TRBJ2-7,CASSSPNSYEQYF,TGTGCCAGCAGTTCTCCAAACTCCTACGAGCAGTACTTC
.,TRBV5-1,13,many,TRBJ2-3,CASTSGDSDTQYF,TGCGCCAGCACCTCAGGGGATTCAGATACGCAGTATTTT
.,TRBV5-1,16,few,TRBJ2-7,CASSRYGRGGMTAQYF,TGCGCCAGCAGCCGCTACGGTCGGGGCGGGATGACGGCGCAGTACTTC
.,TRBV7-8,12,many,TRBJ2-3,CASSLDIDTQYF,TGTGCCAGCAGCTTAGATATAGATACGCAGTATTTT
.,TRBV6-1,15,.,TRBJ1-2,CASGDPSRTRYGYTF,TGTGCCAGCGGCGACCCCTCCAGGACTCGCTATGGCTACACCTTC
.,TRBV15,16,many,TRBJ2-3,CATSSGSAGFTDTQYF,TGTGCCACCAGCAGCGGTAGCGCGGGGTTCACAGATACGCAGTATTTT
TRBD1,TRBV27,14,few,TRBJ1-5,CAKTTGGRNQPQHF,TGTGCCAAGACGACAGGGGGAAGGAATCAGCCCCAGCATTTT
.,TRBV27,15,few,TRBJ2-3,CASSMGRTSTDTQYF,TGTGCCAGCAGTATGGGACGGACAAGCACAGATACGCAGTATTTT
.,TRBV20-1,13,many,TRBJ2-7,CSARGLSSYEQYF,TGCAGTGCCCGGGGACTGTCATCCTACGAGCAGTACTTC
.,TRBV7-9,15,.,TRBJ1-2,CASSLASGGIYGYTF,TGTGCCAGCAGCTTAGCTTCTGGCGGAATCTATGGCTACACCTTC
.,TRBV12-3/TRBV12-4,14,many,TRBJ2-1,CASSLSAAYNEQFF,TGTGCCAGCAGTTTATCTGCGGCTTACAATGAGCAGTTCTTC
.,TRBV28,14,.,TRBJ2-5,CASSLGGMPETQYF,TGTGCCAGCAGTTTGGGGGGCATGCCGGAGACCCAGTACTTC
.,TRBV5-1,15,many,TRBJ2-2,CASSLVAENTGELFF,TGCGCCAGCAGCTTGGTCGCAGAGAACACCGGGGAGCTGTTTTTT
TRBD1,TRBV5-6,15,.,TRBJ2-5,CASSSPGQGGETQYF,TGTGCCAGCAGCTCACCCGGACAGGGGGGAGAGACCCAGTACTTC
TRBD1,TRBV12-3/TRBV12-4,17,few,TRBJ1-3,CATQWRTGLVAGNTIYF,TGTGCCACACAATGGAGGACAGGGTTGGTAGCTGGAAACACCATATATTTT
.,TRBV2,14,few,TRBJ2-2,CATQLAENTGELFF,TGTGCCACCCAACTAGCTGAAAACACCGGGGAGCTGTTTTTT
TRBD1,TRBV20-1,15,many,TRBJ1-5,CSARGRDRGGQPQHF,TGCAGTGCTAGAGGCCGGGACAGGGGTGGTCAGCCCCAGCATTTT